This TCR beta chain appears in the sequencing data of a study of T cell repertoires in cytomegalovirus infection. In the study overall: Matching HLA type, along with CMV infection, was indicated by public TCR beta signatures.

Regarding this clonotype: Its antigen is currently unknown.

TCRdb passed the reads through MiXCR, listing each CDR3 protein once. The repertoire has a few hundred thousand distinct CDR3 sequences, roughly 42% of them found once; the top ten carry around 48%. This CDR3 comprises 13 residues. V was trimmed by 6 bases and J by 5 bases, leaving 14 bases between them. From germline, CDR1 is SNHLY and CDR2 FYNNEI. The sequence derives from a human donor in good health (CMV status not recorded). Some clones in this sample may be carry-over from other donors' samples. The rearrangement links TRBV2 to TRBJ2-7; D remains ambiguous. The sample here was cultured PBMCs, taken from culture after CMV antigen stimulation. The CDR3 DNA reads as TGTGCCAGCAGAGGGCGGTTTTTAGACGAGCAGTACTTC. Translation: CASRGRFLDEQYF.